The 10 T cell receptor beta chains reported below all come from one sample, sequenced in a study of blood T cell repertoires in COVID-19 (dated by TCRdb to about 2020). Library preparation used the immunoSEQ multiplex PCR assay. This immuneACCESS table, as held by TCRdb, lists in-frame sequences with V and J called but not all clones. Of the missing ones, under half trace to an unresolved V gene in checked studies; the others have no known cause. In this sample the table shows 200,000 to 250,000 clones, 85% to 90% of which occur a single time. The ten biggest clones cover less than 3% of the sample. Sequencing input: peripheral blood. The source of these receptors is a man aged 25-45 years with COVID-19, enrolled during active disease.

V and J are TRBV11-2 and TRBJ2-1, with 13 bases fitting TRBD2. The CDR3 consists of 15 residues. Germline V CDR1 and CDR2: SGHAT, FQNNGV. J lost 9 bases, V lost 3 bases, and 5 bases had no gene match. The chain's CDR3 is CASSLGTSGASEQFF. CDR3 DNA sequence: TGTGCCAGCAGCTTGGGGACTAGCGGGGCAAGTGAGCAGTTCTTC.

The chain is built from TRBV25-1 and TRBJ2-1; tentative D call: TRBD2 (6 bases). Trimming took 4 bases from V and 0 from J, leaving 13 bases between them. Germline V gene lookup returns CDR1 MGHDK and CDR2 SYGVNS. CDR3 length equals 16 residues. The CDR3 sequence: CASSGISGSSYNEQFF. In nucleotides, the CDR3 is TGTGCCAGCAGTGGCATTAGCGGCAGCTCCTACAATGAGCAGTTCTTC.

As DNA, the CDR3 is TGCGCCAGCAGCCAAGTAGGCGGGAGCCTCTACAATGAGCAGTTCTTC. As protein: CASSQVGGSLYNEQFF. The chain couples TRBV4-1 to TRBJ2-1; 7 nucleotides agree with TRBD2. The CDR3 length is 16 residues. Per germline, CDR1 MGHRA and CDR2 YSYEKL. Trimming removed 1 base from V and 3 bases from J; junction bases left unmatched: 6.

The genes are TRBV19 and TRBJ2-2; D might be TRBD1 (6 bases). V was trimmed by 3 bases and J by 7 bases, leaving 9 bases between them. The CDR3 has 13 amino acids. CDR1 and CDR2 (germline): LNHDA, SQIVND (reference sequence). The CDR3 spells CASSIQQGGELFF. The CDR3, as DNA: TGTGCCAGTAGTATTCAACAGGGCGGGGAGCTGTTTTTT. Full variable domain (missing parts from reference TRBV19 and TRBJ2-2): DGGITQSPKYLFRKEGQNVTLSCEQNLNHDAMYWYRQDPGQGLRLIYYSQIVNDFQKGDIAEGYSVSREKKESFPLTVTSAQKNPTAFYLCASSIQQGGELFFGEGSRLTVL.

CDR3 loop: CASSPWGGGPYEQYF. The CDR3 bases are TGTGCCAGCTCCCCGTGGGGGGGAGGTCCCTACGAGCAGTACTTC. The rearrangement joins TRBV18 to TRBJ2-7; TRBD2 matches at 7 bases. CDR1 is KGHSH, CDR2 LQKENI, per germline. The J segment lost 2 bases and the V segment lost 6 bases, leaving 10 bases of the junction unmatched. CDR3 size: 15 residues.

In DNA form, the CDR3 reads TGTGCCATCAGTGAGGAGGGTTTGGGGGAGCAGTTCTTC. Its protein product is CAISEEGLGEQFF. The chain is built from TRBV10-3 and TRBJ2-1; possible D gene TRBD2, 5 bases. The CDR3 is 13 amino acids. The germline gives CDR1 ENHRY, CDR2 SYGVKD. Deletions cut 2 bases from V and 10 bases from J, with 12 bases between.

The rearrangement links TRBV2 to TRBJ1-2; 12 positions match TRBD1. The junction had 13 bases not matched to a gene; V was cut back by 7 bases and J by 4 bases. The CDR3 runs 17 residues. Germline assignment: CDR1 SNHLY and CDR2 FYNNEI. For the CDR3, the DNA is TGTGCCAGCATCCCCGGGACAGGGGGCCCCTTAAGCTATGGCTACACCTTC. Amino acids: CASIPGTGGPLSYGYTF.

The chain has TRBV6-5 and TRBJ1-4; 7 nucleotides agree with TRBD1. CDR3 length equals 15 residues. The trim removed 4 bases at V and 8 bases at J, leaving 10 bases unmatched. Looked up from germline, CDR1 is MNHEY and CDR2 is SVGAGI. The CDR3 reads CASSSTGQTPEKLFF. DNA of the CDR3: TGTGCCAGCAGTTCCACGGGACAGACCCCCGAAAAACTGTTTTTT.

This clone was counted once. The V call is TRBV7-6, the J call TRBJ2-7; the D is unclear. Germline V gene data show CDR1 as SGHVS and CDR2 as FNYEAQ. Trimming stripped 2 bases from V and 3 bases from J, with 8 bases between. This CDR3 contains 13 residues. CDR3 amino acids: CASSLSPVYEQYF. CDR3 sequence (DNA): TGTGCCAGCAGCTTATCTCCGGTCTACGAGCAGTACTTC.

The chain's CDR3 is CASSPTVFGNTIYF. CDR3 nucleotides: TGTGCCAGCAGCCCGACAGTCTTTGGAAACACCATATATTTT. The J gene is TRBJ1-3, the V gene TRBV27, with D tentatively TRBD1 (5 bases). Trimming pared 6 bases from V and 3 bases from J, leaving 12 bases between. The CDR3 totals 14 residues. Germline CDR1 is MNHEY and CDR2 is SMNVEV (reference sequence).